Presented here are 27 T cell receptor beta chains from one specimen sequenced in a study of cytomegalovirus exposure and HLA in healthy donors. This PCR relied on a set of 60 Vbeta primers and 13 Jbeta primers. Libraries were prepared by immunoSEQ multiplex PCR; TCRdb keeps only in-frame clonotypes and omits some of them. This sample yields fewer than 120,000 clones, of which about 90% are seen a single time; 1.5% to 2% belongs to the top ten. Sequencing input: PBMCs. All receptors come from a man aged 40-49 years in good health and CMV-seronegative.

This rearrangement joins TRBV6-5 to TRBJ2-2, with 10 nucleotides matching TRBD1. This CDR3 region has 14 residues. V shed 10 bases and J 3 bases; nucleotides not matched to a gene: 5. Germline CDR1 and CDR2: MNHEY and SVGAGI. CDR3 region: CATGTGADTGELFF. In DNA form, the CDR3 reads TGTGCCACCGGGACAGGGGCCGACACCGGGGAGCTGTTTTTT.

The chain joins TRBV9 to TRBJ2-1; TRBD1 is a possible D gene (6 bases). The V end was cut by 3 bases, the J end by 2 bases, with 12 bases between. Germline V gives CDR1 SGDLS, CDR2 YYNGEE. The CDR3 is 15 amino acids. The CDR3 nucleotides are TGTGCCAGCAGCGCCGCCAGGGGAACCTACAATGAGCAGTTCTTC. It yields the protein CASSAARGTYNEQFF.

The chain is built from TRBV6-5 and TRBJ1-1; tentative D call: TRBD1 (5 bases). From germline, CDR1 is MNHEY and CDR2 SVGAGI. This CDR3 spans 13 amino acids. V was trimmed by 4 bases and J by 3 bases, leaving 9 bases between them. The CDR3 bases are TGTGCCAGCAGTTTGGACACGGACACTGAAGCTTTCTTT. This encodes CASSLDTDTEAFF.

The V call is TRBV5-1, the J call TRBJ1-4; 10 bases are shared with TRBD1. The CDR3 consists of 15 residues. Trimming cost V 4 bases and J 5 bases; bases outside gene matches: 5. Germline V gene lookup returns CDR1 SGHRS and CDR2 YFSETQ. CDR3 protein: CASSLGQGLNEKLFF. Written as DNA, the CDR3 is TGCGCCAGCAGCCTGGGACAGGGGTTAAATGAAAAACTGTTTTTT.

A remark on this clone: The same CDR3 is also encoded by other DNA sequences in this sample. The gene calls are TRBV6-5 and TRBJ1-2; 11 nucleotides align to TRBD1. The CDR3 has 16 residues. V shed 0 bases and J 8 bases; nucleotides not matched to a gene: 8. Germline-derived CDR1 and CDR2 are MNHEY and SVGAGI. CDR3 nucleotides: TGTGCCAGCAGTTACTCGACGGGACAGGGGGTGGAAGGCTACACCTTC. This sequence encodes CASSYSTGQGVEGYTF.

The CDR3 spells CASSEVTGGETQYF. DNA of the CDR3: TGTGCCAGCAGTGAAGTCACAGGTGGGGAGACCCAGTACTTC. The gene calls are TRBV2 and TRBJ2-5, with a weak D call TRBD1 (5 bases). The CDR3 is 14 amino acids. V was pared by 1 base and J by 5 bases, with 11 bases between. Germline CDR1 is SNHLY and CDR2 is FYNNEI.

In DNA, the CDR3 is TGTGCCAGCAGCTCCGGACAGGGGGCGCGGAAAGGGGAAAAACTGTTTTTT. This encodes CASSSGQGARKGEKLFF. V gene TRBV5-4 combines with J gene TRBJ1-4, with 11 bases fitting TRBD1. Trimming removed 3 bases from V and 8 bases from J; junction bases left unmatched: 12. This CDR3 has 17 amino acids. Looked up from germline, CDR1 is SGHNT and CDR2 is YYREEE (reference sequence). Looking up the rest from reference TRBV5-4 and TRBJ1-4 gives the full variable domain: ETGVTQSPTHLIKTRGQQVTLRCSSQSGHNTVSWYQQALGQGPQFIFQYYREEENGRGNFPPRFSGLQFPNYSSELNVNALELDDSALYLCASSSGQGARKGEKLFFGSGTQLSVL.

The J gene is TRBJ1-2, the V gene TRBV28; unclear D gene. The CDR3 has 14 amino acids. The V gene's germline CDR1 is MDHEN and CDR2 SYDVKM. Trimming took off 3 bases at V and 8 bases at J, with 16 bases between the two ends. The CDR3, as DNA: TGTGCCAGCAGTTTGCCCGTCGGACGGGGAGGCTACACCTTC. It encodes CASSLPVGRGGYTF.

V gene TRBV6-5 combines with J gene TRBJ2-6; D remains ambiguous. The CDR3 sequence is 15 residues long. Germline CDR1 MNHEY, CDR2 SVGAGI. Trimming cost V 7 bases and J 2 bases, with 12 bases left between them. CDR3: CASTSSKTGANVLTF. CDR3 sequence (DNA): TGTGCCAGCACCTCCTCTAAAACTGGGGCCAACGTCCTGACTTTC.

CDR3 in DNA: TGTGCCAGCTCAGCTAGTAGAGCTAACTATGGCTACACCTTC. The encoded protein is CASSASRANYGYTF. This chain joins TRBV18 and TRBJ1-2; the D is unclear. CDR3 length: 14 residues. With 5 bases removed from V and 0 bases from J, the gap between germline ends came to 10 bases. CDR1 KGHSH and CDR2 LQKENI come from the germline V gene. Combining the CDR3 with reference TRBV18 and TRBJ1-2 gives the whole variable domain NAGVMQNPRHLVRRRGQEARLRCSPMKGHSHVYWYRQLPEEGLKFMVYLQKENIIDESGMPKERFSAEFPKEGPSILRIQQVVRGDSAAYFCASSASRANYGYTFGSGTRLTVV.

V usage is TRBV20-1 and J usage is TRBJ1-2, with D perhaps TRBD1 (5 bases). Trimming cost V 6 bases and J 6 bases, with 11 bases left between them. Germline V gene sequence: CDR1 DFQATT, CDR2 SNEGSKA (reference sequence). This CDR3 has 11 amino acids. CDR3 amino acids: CSAWGENGYTF. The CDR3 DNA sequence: TGCAGTGCCTGGGGGGAGAATGGCTACACCTTC.

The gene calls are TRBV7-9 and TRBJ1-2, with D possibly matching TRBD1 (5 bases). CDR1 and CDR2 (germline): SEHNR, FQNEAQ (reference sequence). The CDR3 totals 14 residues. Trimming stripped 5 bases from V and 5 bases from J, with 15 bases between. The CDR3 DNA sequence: TGTGCCAGCAGCCCCCGGGAGGGGAGTTATGGCTACACCTTC. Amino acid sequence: CASSPREGSYGYTF.

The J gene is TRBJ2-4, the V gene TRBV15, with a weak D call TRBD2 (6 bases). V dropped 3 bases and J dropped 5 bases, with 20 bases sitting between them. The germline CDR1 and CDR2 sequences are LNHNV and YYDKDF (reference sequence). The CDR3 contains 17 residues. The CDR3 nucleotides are TGTGCCACCAGCAGGGGACTGACAAGGGACGCCCAAAACATTCAGTACTTC. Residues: CATSRGLTRDAQNIQYF. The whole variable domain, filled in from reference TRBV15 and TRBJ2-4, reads DAMVIQNPRYQVTQFGKPVTLSCSQTLNHNVMYWYQQKSSQAPKLLFHYYDKDFNNEADTPDNFQSRRPNTSFCFLDIRSPGLGDTAMYLCATSRGLTRDAQNIQYFGAGTRLSVL.

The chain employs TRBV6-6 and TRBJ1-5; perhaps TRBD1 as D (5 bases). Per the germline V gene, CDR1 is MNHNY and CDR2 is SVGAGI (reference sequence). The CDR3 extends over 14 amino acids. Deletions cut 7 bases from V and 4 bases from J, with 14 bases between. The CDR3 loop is CASTLRGGNQPQHF. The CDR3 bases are TGTGCCAGCACTTTACGGGGGGGGAATCAGCCCCAGCATTTT.

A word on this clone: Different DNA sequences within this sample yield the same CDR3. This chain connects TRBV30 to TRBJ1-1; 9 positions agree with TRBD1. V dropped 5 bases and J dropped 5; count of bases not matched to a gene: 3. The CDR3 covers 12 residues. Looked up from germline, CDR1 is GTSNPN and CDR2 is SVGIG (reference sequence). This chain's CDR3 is CAWGTGNTEAFF. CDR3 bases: TGTGCCTGGGGGACAGGGAATACTGAAGCTTTCTTT.

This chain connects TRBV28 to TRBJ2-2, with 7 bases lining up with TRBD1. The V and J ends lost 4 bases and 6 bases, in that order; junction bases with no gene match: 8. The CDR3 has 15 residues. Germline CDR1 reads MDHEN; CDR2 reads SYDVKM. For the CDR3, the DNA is TGTGCCAGCAGTTCACGCGACAGGGTGGCCGGGGAGCTGTTTTTT. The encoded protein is CASSSRDRVAGELFF. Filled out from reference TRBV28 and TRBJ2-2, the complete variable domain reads DVKVTQSSRYLVKRTGEKVFLECVQDMDHENMFWYRQDPGLGLRLIYFSYDVKMKEKGDIPEGYSVSREKKERFSLILESASTNQTSMYLCASSSRDRVAGELFFGEGSRLTVL.

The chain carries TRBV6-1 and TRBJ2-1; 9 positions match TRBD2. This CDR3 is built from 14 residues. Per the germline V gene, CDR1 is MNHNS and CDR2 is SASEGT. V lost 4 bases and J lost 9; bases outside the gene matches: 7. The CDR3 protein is CASSVAGGPVEQFF. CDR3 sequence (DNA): TGTGCCAGCAGTGTGGCGGGGGGGCCTGTTGAGCAGTTCTTC.

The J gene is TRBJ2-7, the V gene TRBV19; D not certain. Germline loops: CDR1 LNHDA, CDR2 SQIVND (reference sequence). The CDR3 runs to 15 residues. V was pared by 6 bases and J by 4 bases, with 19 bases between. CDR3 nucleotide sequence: TGTGCCAGTAGCATTTCCCCGACTGACCGATACGAGCAGTACTTC. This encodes CASSISPTDRYEQYF.

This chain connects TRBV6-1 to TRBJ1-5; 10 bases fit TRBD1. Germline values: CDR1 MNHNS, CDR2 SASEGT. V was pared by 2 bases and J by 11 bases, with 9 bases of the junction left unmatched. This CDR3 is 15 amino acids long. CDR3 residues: CASSELPGQGSTQHF. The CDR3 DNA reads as TGTGCCAGCAGTGAATTGCCGGGACAGGGGAGTACCCAGCATTTT.

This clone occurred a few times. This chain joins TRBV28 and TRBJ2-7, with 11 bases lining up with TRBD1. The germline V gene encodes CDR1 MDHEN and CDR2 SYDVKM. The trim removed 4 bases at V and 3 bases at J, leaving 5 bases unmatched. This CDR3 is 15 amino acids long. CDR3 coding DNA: TGTGCCAGCAGTTCACCGGGACAGGGGGTCTACGAGCAGTACTTC. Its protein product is CASSSPGQGVYEQYF.

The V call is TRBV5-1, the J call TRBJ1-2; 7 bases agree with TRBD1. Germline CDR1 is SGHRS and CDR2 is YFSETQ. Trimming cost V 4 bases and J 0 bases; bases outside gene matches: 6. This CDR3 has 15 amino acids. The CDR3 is CASSMTGTANYGYTF. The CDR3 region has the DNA TGCGCCAGCAGCATGACCGGGACAGCTAACTATGGCTACACCTTC. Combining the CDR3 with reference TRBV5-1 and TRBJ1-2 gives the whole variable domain KAGVTQTPRYLIKTRGQQVTLSCSPISGHRSVSWYQQTPGQGLQFLFEYFSETQRNKGNFPGRFSGRQFSNSRSEMNVSTLELGDSALYLCASSMTGTANYGYTFGSGTRLTVV.

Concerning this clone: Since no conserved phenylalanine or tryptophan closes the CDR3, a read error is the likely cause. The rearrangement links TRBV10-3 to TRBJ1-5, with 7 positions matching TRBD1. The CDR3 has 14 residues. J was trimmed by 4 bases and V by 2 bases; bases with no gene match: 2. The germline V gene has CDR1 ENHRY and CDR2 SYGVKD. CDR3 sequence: CAISERDRNQPQHV. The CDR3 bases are TGTGCCATCAGTGAGCGGGACAGAAATCAGCCCCAGCATGTT.

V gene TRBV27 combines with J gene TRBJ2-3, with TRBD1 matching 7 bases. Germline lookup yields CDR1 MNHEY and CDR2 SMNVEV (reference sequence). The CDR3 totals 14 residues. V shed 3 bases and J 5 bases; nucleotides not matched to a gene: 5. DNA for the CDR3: TGTGCCAGCAGTTTGACAGGGAGAGTAGATACGCAGTATTTT. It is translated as CASSLTGRVDTQYF.

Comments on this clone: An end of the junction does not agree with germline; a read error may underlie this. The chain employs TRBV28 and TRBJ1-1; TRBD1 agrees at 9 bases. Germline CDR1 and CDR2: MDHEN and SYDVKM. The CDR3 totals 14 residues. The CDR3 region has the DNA TGCATTGTCCGGGACAGGGTCGCTACCGTTGAAGCTTTCTTT. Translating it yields CIVRDRVATVEAFF.

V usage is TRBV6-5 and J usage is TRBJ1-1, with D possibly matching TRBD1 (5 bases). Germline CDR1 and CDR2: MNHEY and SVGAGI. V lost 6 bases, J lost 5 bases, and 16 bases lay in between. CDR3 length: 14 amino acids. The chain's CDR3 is CASRVTGEGTEAFF. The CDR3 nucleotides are TGTGCCAGCAGAGTTACCGGGGAGGGGACTGAAGCTTTCTTT.

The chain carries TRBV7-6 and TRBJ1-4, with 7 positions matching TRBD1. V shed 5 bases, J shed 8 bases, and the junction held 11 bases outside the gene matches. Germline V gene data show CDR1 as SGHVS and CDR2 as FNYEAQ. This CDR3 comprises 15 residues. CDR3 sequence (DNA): TGTGCCAGCAGCCCCCGACAGGGCCAACAGGAAAAACTGTTTTTT. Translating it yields CASSPRQGQQEKLFF.

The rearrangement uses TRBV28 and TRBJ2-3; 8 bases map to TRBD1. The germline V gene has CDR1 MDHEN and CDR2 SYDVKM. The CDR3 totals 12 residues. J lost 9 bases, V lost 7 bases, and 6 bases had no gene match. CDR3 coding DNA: TGTGCCAGCACCTGGGACAGGCGGACGCAGTATTTT. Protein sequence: CASTWDRRTQYF. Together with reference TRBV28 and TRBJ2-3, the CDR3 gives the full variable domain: DVKVTQSSRYLVKRTGEKVFLECVQDMDHENMFWYRQDPGLGLRLIYFSYDVKMKEKGDIPEGYSVSREKKERFSLILESASTNQTSMYLCASTWDRRTQYFGPGTRLTVL.